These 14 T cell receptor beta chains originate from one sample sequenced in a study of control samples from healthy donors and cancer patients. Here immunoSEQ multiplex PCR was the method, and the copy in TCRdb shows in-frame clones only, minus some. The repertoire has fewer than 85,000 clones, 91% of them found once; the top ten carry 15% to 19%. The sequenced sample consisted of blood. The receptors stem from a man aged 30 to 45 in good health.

The CDR3 coding sequence is TGTGCCAGCAGCTTTCAAGGAAAAGGAATCCTCTACAATGAGCAGTTCTTC. Its protein is CASSFQGKGILYNEQFF. V and J are TRBV5-5 and TRBJ2-1; D remains unclear. V was shortened by 2 bases and J by 3 bases, with 18 bases between the two germline ends. The CDR3 totals 17 residues. Germline assignment: CDR1 SGHKS and CDR2 YYEKEE (reference sequence).

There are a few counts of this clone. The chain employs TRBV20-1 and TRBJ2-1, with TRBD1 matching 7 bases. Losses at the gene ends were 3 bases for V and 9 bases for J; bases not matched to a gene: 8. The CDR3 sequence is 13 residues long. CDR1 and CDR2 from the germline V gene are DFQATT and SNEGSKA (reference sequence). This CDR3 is CSASDPKGAEQFF. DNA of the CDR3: TGCAGTGCTAGTGACCCTAAGGGGGCTGAGCAGTTCTTC.

The DNA for the CDR3 is TGTGCCAGCAGCCAACCAGGACAGGACCCTGGAAACACCATATATTTT. Its translation is CASSQPGQDPGNTIYF. V usage is TRBV4-2 and J usage is TRBJ1-3, with TRBD1 identical over 7 bases. V was clipped by 2 bases and J by 2 bases; unmatched bases: 6. The CDR3 runs to 16 residues. Per the germline V gene, CDR1 is LGHNA and CDR2 is YNFKEQ.

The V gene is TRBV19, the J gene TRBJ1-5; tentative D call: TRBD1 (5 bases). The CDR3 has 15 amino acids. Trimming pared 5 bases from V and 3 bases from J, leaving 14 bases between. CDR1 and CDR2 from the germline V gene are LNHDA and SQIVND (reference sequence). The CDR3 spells CASSRGGGNNQPQHF. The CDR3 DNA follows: TGTGCCAGTAGTCGGGGGGGAGGGAACAATCAGCCCCAGCATTTT. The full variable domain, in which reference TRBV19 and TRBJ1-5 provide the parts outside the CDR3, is DGGITQSPKYLFRKEGQNVTLSCEQNLNHDAMYWYRQDPGQGLRLIYYSQIVNDFQKGDIAEGYSVSREKKESFPLTVTSAQKNPTAFYLCASSRGGGNNQPQHFGDGTRLSIL.

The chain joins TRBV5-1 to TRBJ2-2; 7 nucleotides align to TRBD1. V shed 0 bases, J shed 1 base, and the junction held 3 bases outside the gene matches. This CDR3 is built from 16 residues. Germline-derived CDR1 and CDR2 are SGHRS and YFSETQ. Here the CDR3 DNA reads TGCGCCAGCAGCTTGGGAGGGGGCCTGAACACCGGGGAGCTGTTTTTT. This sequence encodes CASSLGGGLNTGELFF. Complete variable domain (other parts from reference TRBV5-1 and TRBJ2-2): KAGVTQTPRYLIKTRGQQVTLSCSPISGHRSVSWYQQTPGQGLQFLFEYFSETQRNKGNFPGRFSGRQFSNSRSEMNVSTLELGDSALYLCASSLGGGLNTGELFFGEGSRLTVL.

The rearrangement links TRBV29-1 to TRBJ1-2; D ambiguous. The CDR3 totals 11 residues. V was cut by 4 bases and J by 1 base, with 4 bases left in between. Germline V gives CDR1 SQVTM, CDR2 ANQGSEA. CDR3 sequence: CSVGSNYGYTF. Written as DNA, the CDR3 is TGCAGCGTTGGGAGTAACTATGGCTACACCTTC.

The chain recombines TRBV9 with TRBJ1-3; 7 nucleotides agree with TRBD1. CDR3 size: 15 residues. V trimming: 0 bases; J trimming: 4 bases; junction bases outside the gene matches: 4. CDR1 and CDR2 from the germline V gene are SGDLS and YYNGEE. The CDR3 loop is CASSVDGDRGNTIYF. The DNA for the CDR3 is TGTGCCAGCAGCGTAGATGGGGACAGAGGAAACACCATATATTTT.

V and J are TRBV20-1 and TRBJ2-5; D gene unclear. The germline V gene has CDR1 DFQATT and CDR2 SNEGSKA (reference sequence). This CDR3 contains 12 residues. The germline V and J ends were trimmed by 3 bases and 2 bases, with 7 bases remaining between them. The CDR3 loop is CSASSRQETQYF. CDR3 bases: TGCAGTGCTAGTAGTCGACAAGAGACCCAGTACTTC.

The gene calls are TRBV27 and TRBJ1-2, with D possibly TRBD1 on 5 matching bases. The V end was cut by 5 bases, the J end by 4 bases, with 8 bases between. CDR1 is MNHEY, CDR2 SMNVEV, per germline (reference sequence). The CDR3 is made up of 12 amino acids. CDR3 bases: TGTGCCAGCAGTGACAGAGGCTATGGCTACACCTTC. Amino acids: CASSDRGYGYTF.

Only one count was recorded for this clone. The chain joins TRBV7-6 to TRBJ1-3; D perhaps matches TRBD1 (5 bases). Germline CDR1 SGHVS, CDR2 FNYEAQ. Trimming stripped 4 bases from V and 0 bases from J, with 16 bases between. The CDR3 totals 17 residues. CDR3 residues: CASSSGGGRLSGNTIYF. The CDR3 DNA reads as TGTGCCAGCAGCTCGGGTGGGGGGAGACTCTCTGGAAACACCATATATTTT.

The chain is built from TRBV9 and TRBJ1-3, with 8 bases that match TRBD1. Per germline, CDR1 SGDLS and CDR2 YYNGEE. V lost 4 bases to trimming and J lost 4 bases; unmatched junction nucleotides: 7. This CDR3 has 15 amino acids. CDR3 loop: CASSTRQGIGNTIYF. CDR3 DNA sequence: TGTGCCAGCAGCACGCGACAGGGGATCGGAAACACCATATATTTT.

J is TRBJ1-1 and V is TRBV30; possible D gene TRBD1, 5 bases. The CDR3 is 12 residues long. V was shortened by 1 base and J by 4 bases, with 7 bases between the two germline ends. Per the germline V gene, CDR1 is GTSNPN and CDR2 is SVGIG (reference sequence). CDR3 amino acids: CAWSAQGTEAFF. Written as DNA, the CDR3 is TGTGCCTGGAGTGCCCAGGGCACTGAAGCTTTCTTT. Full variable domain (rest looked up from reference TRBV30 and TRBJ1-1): SQTIHQWPATLVQPVGSPLSLECTVEGTSNPNLYWYRQAAGRGLQLLFYSVGIGQISSEVPQNLSASRPQDRQFILSSKKLLLSDSGFYLCAWSAQGTEAFFGQGTRLTVV.

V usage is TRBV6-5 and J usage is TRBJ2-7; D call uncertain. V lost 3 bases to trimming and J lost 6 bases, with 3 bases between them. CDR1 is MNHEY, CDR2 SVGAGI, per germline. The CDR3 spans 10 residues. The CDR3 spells CASSYAEQYF. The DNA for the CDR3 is TGTGCCAGCAGTTATGCCGAGCAGTACTTC.

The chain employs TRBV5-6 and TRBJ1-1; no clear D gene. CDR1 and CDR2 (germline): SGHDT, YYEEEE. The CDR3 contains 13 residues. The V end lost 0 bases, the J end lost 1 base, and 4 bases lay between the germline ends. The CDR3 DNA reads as TGTGCCAGCAGCTTGGCGTCGAACACTGAAGCTTTCTTT. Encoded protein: CASSLASNTEAFF. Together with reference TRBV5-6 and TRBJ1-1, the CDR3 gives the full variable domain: DAGVTQSPTHLIKTRGQQVTLRCSPKSGHDTVSWYQQALGQGPQFIFQYYEEEERQRGNFPDRFSGHQFPNYSSELNVNALLLGDSALYLCASSLASNTEAFFGQGTRLTVV.